This T cell receptor (beta chain) was captured in a study of cytomegalovirus exposure and HLA in healthy donors. This CDR3 has 18 amino acids. From germline, CDR1 is LNHDA and CDR2 SQIVND (reference sequence). General observations from the study: The investigators catalogued some 160 TCR beta chains as cytomegalovirus-associated. Upon later analysis, TCR association rates were observed to vary by HLA locus, being highest for DRB1 and lowest for HLA-C. Later analysis suggested links between common viral pathogens and several top significant clusters.

Researchers ran the PCR with 60 Vbeta and 13 Jbeta primers. Only in-frame clones appear in the TCRdb table, and some are missing; sequencing was by immunoSEQ multiplex PCR. The data contain about 150,000 clones, approximately 75% of them singletons. This clone was found once. Its antigen is not identified. The junction does not match germline at one end; this may be a read error. The chain is built from TRBV19 and TRBJ1-2; a possible D gene is TRBD1 (5 bases). The TCR sequence derives from a man younger than 30 in good health and CMV-seronegative. Sequencing input: PBMCs. CDR3 DNA sequence: TGTGCCAGTAGTAATATCCTATCCGGGACTGACCCTAAGTATGGCTACACCTTC. Translation: CASSNILSGTDPKYGYTF.